This section outlines one T cell receptor (beta chain) sequence together with its context. Its specificity is not known. This sample was included in a study of graft-versus-host responses after intestinal transplantation. Looking at the study overall: Recipients were given multivisceral, liver-intestinal, or isolated intestinal transplants. Anti-thymocyte globulin induction preceded two to three years of tacrolimus and steroid maintenance in all recipients.

General study points: In recipient marrow, GvH clones were found, and some appeared first in ileum or blood.

TCRdb keeps only in-frame clones here, not all; method: immunoSEQ multiplex PCR. The sample carries around 97,000 clones, approximately 93% recorded once. CDR3 length: 16 amino acids. Trimming removed 2 bases from V and 5 bases from J; junction bases left unmatched: 9. Germline V CDR1 and CDR2: MNHEY, SMNVEV (reference sequence). This material consisted of unstimulated CD8+ T cells sorted from spleen or lymph node cells, taken before intestinal transplant. The chain uses TRBV27 and TRBJ1-5, with 7 bases aligning to TRBD1. This TCR came from a human donor who received an intestinal transplant. The CDR3 loop is CASSLEGTASYQPQHF. The DNA of the CDR3 is TGTGCCAGCAGTTTAGAGGGGACAGCGAGCTATCAGCCCCAGCATTTT.